The TCR beta chain described here comes from a study of cytotoxic CD8 clonotypes in ibrutinib-treated CLL. As concerns this clone: No antigen is known for it.

Overall study results and limits: Sampling times, which were not matched between the groups, differed between sustained-remission patients and progressing patients.

The protocol was immunoSEQ multiplex PCR, while the TCRdb copy is restricted to in-frame clones and leaves out a portion. This table holds roughly 250,000 clones, roughly 74% found once. The germline V gene encodes CDR1 SNHLY and CDR2 FYNNEI. Trimming removed 5 bases from V and 6 bases from J; junction bases left unmatched: 3. CDR3 length: 12 residues. The starting material was PBMCs, obtained after 24 months of ibrutinib treatment. V gene TRBV2 combines with J gene TRBJ2-7, with 8 nucleotides matching TRBD1. The receptor was isolated from a human donor with chronic lymphocytic leukemia. The CDR3 spells CASSRDRSEQYF. DNA of the CDR3: TGTGCCAGCAGTCGGGACAGGTCCGAGCAGTACTTC.